This TCR beta chain was obtained from a study of cytomegalovirus exposure and HLA in healthy donors. Study conclusions and caveats: Reportedly, diagnosis of cytomegalovirus status by the classifier showed high specificity and sensitivity.

Only in-frame clones appear in the TCRdb table, and some are missing; sequencing was by immunoSEQ multiplex PCR. The sample has roughly 58,000 clones; 80% to 95% are singletons. Note on this clone: What it recognizes is unknown.

Sequencing used PBMCs. The TCR originated in a man aged 18 to 29 in good health and CMV-seronegative.

The CDR3 bases are TGTGCCAGCACCCTCGGCCTAGCGGGAGTCGATGAGCAGTTCTTC. The encoded protein is CASTLGLAGVDEQFF. The gene calls are TRBV6-6 and TRBJ2-1; 10 bases map to TRBD2. Trimming removed 7 bases from V and 8 bases from J; junction bases left unmatched: 11. In germline, CDR1 is MNHNY, CDR2 SVGAGI (reference sequence). CDR3 length: 15 residues.